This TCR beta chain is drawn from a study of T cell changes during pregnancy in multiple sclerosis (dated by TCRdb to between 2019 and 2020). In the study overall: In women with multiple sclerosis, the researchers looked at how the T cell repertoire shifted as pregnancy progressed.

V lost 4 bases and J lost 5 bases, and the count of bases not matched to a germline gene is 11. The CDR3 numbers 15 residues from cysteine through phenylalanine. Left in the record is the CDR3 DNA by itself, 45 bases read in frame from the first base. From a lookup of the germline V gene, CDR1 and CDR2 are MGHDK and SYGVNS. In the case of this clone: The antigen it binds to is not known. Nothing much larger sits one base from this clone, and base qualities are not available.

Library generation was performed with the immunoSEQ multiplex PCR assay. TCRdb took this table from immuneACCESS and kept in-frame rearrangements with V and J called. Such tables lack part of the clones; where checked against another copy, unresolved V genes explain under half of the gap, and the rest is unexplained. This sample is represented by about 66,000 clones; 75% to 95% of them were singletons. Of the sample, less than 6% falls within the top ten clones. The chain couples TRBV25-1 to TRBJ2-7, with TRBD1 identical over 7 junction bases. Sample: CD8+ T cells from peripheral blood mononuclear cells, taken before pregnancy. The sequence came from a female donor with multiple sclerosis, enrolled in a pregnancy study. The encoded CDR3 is CASSVEDREVNEQYF. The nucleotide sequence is TGTGCCAGCAGTGTGGAAGACAGGGAAGTTAACGAGCAGTACTTC.